The clone carrying this T cell receptor beta chain was detected a few times. What it binds is not known. The data stem from a study of beta chain features in type 1 diabetes. The study, taken as a whole, reports: All four CD4+ subsets of Type 1 diabetes patients contained TCRB CDR3s that were moderately but significantly shorter. Using cDNA template may skew counts toward highly expressing activated cells.

Sequencing targeted expressed TCRB transcripts, as all isolated RNA had been reverse transcribed. Produced via immunoSEQ multiplex PCR; TCRdb's table is partial and in-frame only. The table lists about 700,000 clones, roughly 12% of them singletons. Germline trimming cut 7 bases from V and 3 bases from J; bases unmatched to any gene: 9. CDR1 GTSNPN and CDR2 SVGIG come from the germline V gene (reference sequence). The CDR3 contains 15 residues. This TCR was sampled from a man aged 18 to 29 with type 1 diabetes. This chain connects TRBV30 to TRBJ2-1, with 10 bases aligning to TRBD2. Sequences were obtained from naive CD4+ T cells from blood. The CDR3 nucleotides read TGTGCCTCAAACCCAAGCGGGGGGGACTACAATGAGCAGTTCTTC. Translating gives CASNPSGGDYNEQFF.